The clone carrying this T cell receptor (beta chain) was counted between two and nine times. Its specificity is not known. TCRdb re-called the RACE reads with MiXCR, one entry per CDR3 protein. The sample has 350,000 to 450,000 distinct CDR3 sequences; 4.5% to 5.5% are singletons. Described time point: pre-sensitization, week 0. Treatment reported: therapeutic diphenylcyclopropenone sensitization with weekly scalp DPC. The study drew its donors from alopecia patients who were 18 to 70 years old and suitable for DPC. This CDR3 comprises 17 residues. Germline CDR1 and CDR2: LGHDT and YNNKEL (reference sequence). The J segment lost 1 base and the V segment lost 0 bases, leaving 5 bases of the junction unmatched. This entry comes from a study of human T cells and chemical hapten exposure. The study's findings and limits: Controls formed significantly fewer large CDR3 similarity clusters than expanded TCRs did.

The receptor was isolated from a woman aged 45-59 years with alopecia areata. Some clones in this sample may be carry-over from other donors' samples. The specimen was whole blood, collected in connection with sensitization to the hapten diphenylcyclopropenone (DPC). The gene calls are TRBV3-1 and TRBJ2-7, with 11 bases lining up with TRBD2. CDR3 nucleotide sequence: TGTGCCAGCAGCCAAGATCCCCTAGCGGGGGGTTCCTACGAGCAGTACTTC. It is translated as CASSQDPLAGGSYEQYF.